These 25 T cell receptor beta chains originate from one sample sequenced in a study of blood T cell repertoires in COVID-19 (dated by TCRdb to about 2020). The protocol used for the library was the immunoSEQ multiplex PCR assay. TCRdb stores this immuneACCESS table with in-frame sequences only. Part of the clones is absent; in the studies checked, under half of the shortfall reflects unresolved V genes, and no reason is known for the rest. In this sample the table shows 250,000 to 300,000 clones, roughly nine tenths of which occur a single time. Together, the top ten hold about 1.2% of the sample. Sequencing was carried out using PBMCs or T cells enriched from blood (not recorded which). The receptors originated from a human donor in a cohort exposed to, infected with or recovered from COVID-19 (not recorded which). The donor label of this sample is uncertain.

The chain has TRBV24-1 and TRBJ2-3, with D maybe TRBD2 (6 bases). The CDR3 is 15 amino acids. With 9 bases removed from V and 2 bases from J, the gap between germline ends came to 17 bases. The germline gives CDR1 KGHDR, CDR2 SFDVKD. Here the CDR3 reads CATGGAVGPTDTQYF. The CDR3 DNA reads TGTGCCACCGGAGGGGCCGTGGGCCCCACAGATACGCAGTATTTT.

The chain combines TRBV24-1 with TRBJ2-2, with D possibly matching TRBD2 (5 bases). The CDR3 is 12 amino acids. Germline CDR1 is KGHDR and CDR2 is SFDVKD. The V end was cut by 7 bases, the J end by 4 bases, with 6 bases between. This CDR3 reads CATRDSTGELFF. The CDR3 DNA follows: TGTGCCACCAGGGACTCCACCGGGGAGCTGTTTTTT.

The rearrangement links TRBV30 to TRBJ2-2; D remains ambiguous. Trimming removed 1 base from V and 6 bases from J, with 12 bases in between. Per germline, CDR1 GTSNPN and CDR2 SVGIG (reference sequence). The CDR3 runs 14 residues. CDR3 sequence reads: CAWSGHRLAGELFF. CDR3 bases: TGTGCCTGGAGTGGCCACCGACTTGCCGGGGAGCTGTTTTTT.

V usage is TRBV30 and J usage is TRBJ2-5; a possible D gene is TRBD2 (7 bases). CDR1 is GTSNPN, CDR2 SVGIG, per germline (reference sequence). The CDR3 runs 13 residues. With 3 bases removed from V and 5 bases from J, the gap between germline ends came to 13 bases. The CDR3 reads CAWSPKGGETQYF. In DNA form, the CDR3 reads TGTGCCTGGAGCCCTAAGGGGGGGGAGACCCAGTACTTC.

This clone was recorded only once. The chain couples TRBV12-5 to TRBJ1-1, with 8 bases matching TRBD1. The CDR3 covers 18 residues. J gave up 1 base and V 0 bases, and 10 bases lay outside the gene matches. The germline CDR1 and CDR2 sequences are LGHNT and FRNRAP. The CDR3 DNA follows: TGTGCTAGTGGTTTGGTGCGAGGGACAGGCCGGAGGAACACTGAAGCTTTCTTT. It is translated as CASGLVRGTGRRNTEAFF.

This rearrangement joins TRBV6-2 or TRBV6-3 to TRBJ1-1; a possible D gene is TRBD1 (5 bases). V was cut by 5 bases and J by 2 bases, with 9 bases left in between. Germline CDR1 and CDR2: MNHEY and SVGEGT. This CDR3 has 13 amino acids. The CDR3 sequence: CASSDRANTEAFF. CDR3 bases: TGTGCCAGCAGTGACAGAGCCAACACTGAAGCTTTCTTT.

The V call is TRBV10-3, the J call TRBJ2-2; D unresolved. This CDR3 spans 14 amino acids. Trimming took 0 bases from V and 5 from J, leaving 7 bases between them. Germline values: CDR1 ENHRY, CDR2 SYGVKD. DNA for the CDR3: TGTGCCATCAGTGAGTCCCCAGTGACCGGGGAGCTGTTTTTT. Translated, it gives CAISESPVTGELFF.

This clone was counted only a few times. The rearrangement joins TRBV6-6 to TRBJ2-7; D is perhaps TRBD1 (5 bases). The CDR3 is made up of 15 amino acids. Trimming left V 0 bases short and J 3 bases short, with 12 bases between. The germline gives CDR1 MNHNY, CDR2 SVGAGI (reference sequence). CDR3 amino acids: CASSYSPGKGYEQYF. For the CDR3, the DNA is TGTGCCAGCAGTTACTCCCCAGGGAAAGGCTACGAGCAGTACTTC.

This chain connects TRBV5-1 to TRBJ2-1; D is perhaps TRBD1 (7 bases). The CDR3 runs 15 residues. Trimming pared 4 bases from V and 4 bases from J, leaving 15 bases between. From germline, CDR1 is SGHRS and CDR2 YFSETQ. The CDR3 region is CASSPQGGGYNEQFF. The CDR3 DNA sequence: TGCGCCAGCAGCCCCCAGGGGGGCGGGTACAATGAGCAGTTCTTC.

The genes are TRBV12-1 and TRBJ1-5; the table names TRBD1, a call not compared with the DNA. TRBV12-1 is termed a pseudogene. The CDR3 consists of 14 residues. The CDR3 loop is CASSLLRSQGPQHF. The CDR3 nucleotides are TGTGCCAGCAGCTTACTCCGCTCCCAGGGGCCCCAGCATTTT.

The chain employs TRBV10-3 and TRBJ2-7; TRBD2 agrees at 14 bases. Looked up from germline, CDR1 is ENHRY and CDR2 is SYGVKD. This CDR3 region has 17 residues. J lost 5 bases, V lost 0 bases, and 6 bases had no gene match. The CDR3 DNA sequence: TGTGCCATCAGTGAGTCGAGACTAGCGGGGGGGCGGGACGAGCAGTACTTC. As protein: CAISESRLAGGRDEQYF.

V and J are TRBV30 and TRBJ2-5, with 7 nucleotides matching TRBD2. CDR1 and CDR2 from the germline V gene are GTSNPN and SVGIG (reference sequence). J lost 2 bases, V lost 4 bases, and 1 base had no gene match. The CDR3 spans 12 residues. The CDR3 protein is CAWTSGQETQYF. As DNA, the CDR3 is TGTGCCTGGACTAGCGGACAAGAGACCCAGTACTTC.

The chain carries TRBV7-2 and TRBJ1-2; the D gene is possibly TRBD1 (5 bases). CDR3 length equals 13 residues. Germline values: CDR1 SGHTA, CDR2 FQGNSA. The V end was cut by 2 bases, the J end by 8 bases, with 12 bases between. The CDR3 sequence: CASSLIPGRGYTF. CDR3 bases: TGTGCCAGCAGCTTAATCCCAGGGAGGGGCTACACCTTC.

The genes are TRBV6-5 and TRBJ2-2; maybe TRBD1 (6 bases). The CDR3 is made up of 15 amino acids. Deletions cut 6 bases from V and 5 bases from J, with 16 bases between. CDR1 and CDR2 from the germline V gene are MNHEY and SVGAGI. The CDR3 DNA reads as TGTGCCAGCAGCCTGGACAGACCATGGACCGGGGAGCTGTTTTTT. It encodes CASSLDRPWTGELFF.

V and J are TRBV7-9 and TRBJ1-1; D remains unclear. Per the germline V gene, CDR1 is SEHNR and CDR2 is FQNEAQ (reference sequence). CDR3 length: 13 amino acids. V was clipped by 1 base and J by 6 bases, with 9 bases between them. CDR3 protein: CASSLGSSSEAFF. The CDR3 DNA sequence: TGTGCCAGCAGCTTAGGTTCGAGCTCTGAAGCTTTCTTT.

V gene TRBV12-5 combines with J gene TRBJ2-5, with D maybe TRBD2 (7 bases). CDR3 length: 13 amino acids. Trimming shortened V by 4 bases and J by 5 bases, and 11 bases separated the two germline ends. Germline CDR1 and CDR2: LGHNT and FRNRAP. In nucleotides, the CDR3 is TGTGCTAGTGGTTCGGGGGGCGGGGAGACCCAGTACTTC. This codes for CASGSGGGETQYF.

The J gene is TRBJ2-3, the V gene TRBV4-2; D gene ambiguous. Trimming took off 1 base at V and 6 bases at J, with 14 bases between the two ends. CDR1 and CDR2 (germline): LGHNA, YNFKEQ. This CDR3 has 15 amino acids. The CDR3 DNA sequence: TGTGCCAGCAGCCAAGTCTCTGTCACTTGGGATACGCAGTATTTT. It specifies CASSQVSVTWDTQYF.

This clone was detected only once. V and J are TRBV12-5 and TRBJ2-1; 7 bases align to TRBD1. This CDR3 is built from 14 residues. Losses at the gene ends were 7 bases for V and 2 bases for J; bases not matched to a gene: 5. Germline V lookup: CDR1 LGHNT, CDR2 FRNRAP. This chain's CDR3 is CASASTGTYNEQFF. CDR3 DNA sequence: TGTGCTAGTGCCTCGACAGGGACCTACAATGAGCAGTTCTTC.

This clone was seen only a few times. The chain carries TRBV27 and TRBJ1-5; 10 bases match TRBD1. The germline V gene has CDR1 MNHEY and CDR2 SMNVEV (reference sequence). Unmatched junction bases numbered 2, after V lost 6 bases and J lost 6 bases. The CDR3 contains 13 residues. The CDR3 coding sequence is TGTGCCAGCAGGACAGGGGGCGGTCAGCCCCAGCATTTT. Its protein is CASRTGGGQPQHF.

The J gene is TRBJ2-5, the V gene TRBV6-5; D might be TRBD1 (7 bases). V was pared by 7 bases and J by 5 bases, with 11 bases between. CDR3 length: 12 amino acids. Germline CDR1 MNHEY, CDR2 SVGAGI. CDR3 nucleotide sequence: TGTGCCAGCAAGGCAGGGGGGGAGACCCAGTACTTC. This gives the protein CASKAGGETQYF.

V is TRBV24-1 and J is TRBJ1-5; D not resolved. The CDR3 totals 13 residues. Germline values: CDR1 KGHDR, CDR2 SFDVKD. Trimming removed 5 bases from V and 6 bases from J, with 10 bases in between. CDR3 amino acids: CATSGPERQPQHF. DNA for the CDR3: TGTGCCACCAGTGGCCCCGAGCGTCAGCCCCAGCATTTT.

The genes are TRBV11-2 and TRBJ2-3, with 8 bases identical to TRBD2. Germline CDR1 is SGHAT and CDR2 is FQNNGV. The CDR3 runs to 16 residues. With 3 bases clipped from V and 4 bases from J, the junction kept 9 bases outside the gene matches. The CDR3 nucleotides read TGTGCCAGCAGCTTCCGGGGGGGCCCGCGGCCAGATACGCAGTATTTT. Translation: CASSFRGGPRPDTQYF.

This clone was observed a single time. V is TRBV7-3 and J is TRBJ1-2; D is unclear. The V and J ends lost 2 bases and 8 bases respectively, with 12 bases between them. The germline CDR1 and CDR2 sequences are SGHTA and FQGTGA. The CDR3 extends over 13 amino acids. CDR3 DNA sequence: TGTGCCAGCAGCTTACGAGGGAAACAGGGCTACACCTTC. It specifies CASSLRGKQGYTF.

The gene calls are TRBV27 and TRBJ1-3, with TRBD1 matching over 7 bases. Germline V gene data show CDR1 as MNHEY and CDR2 as SMNVEV (reference sequence). Trimming took 7 bases from V and 1 from J; bases not matched to a gene: 1. The CDR3 spans 13 residues. The CDR3 region is CASTTGSGNTIYF. In nucleotides, the CDR3 is TGTGCCAGCACGACAGGGTCTGGAAACACCATATATTTT.

V is TRBV3-1 (or the pseudogene TRBV3-2) and J is TRBJ1-4, with TRBD1 identical over 8 bases. The CDR3 runs to 15 residues. Germline V CDR1 and CDR2: LGHDT, YNNKEL (reference sequence). The V segment lost 6 bases and the J segment 6 bases; nucleotides outside the gene matches: 9. DNA of the CDR3: TGTGCCAGCAGTCACAGGGGGTGGAGGGATGAAAAACTGTTTTTT. The encoded protein is CASSHRGWRDEKLFF.